The T cell receptor (beta chain) under discussion was sequenced for a study of graft-versus-host responses after intestinal transplantation (dated by TCRdb to about 2021). For context, the study as a whole: Recipients received multivisceral, liver-intestinal, or isolated intestinal transplants. Every recipient was given anti-thymocyte globulin induction, followed by about 3 years of maintenance tacrolimus and steroids. The cohort enrolled fewer than 25 intestinal transplant recipients including one retransplant, and a few patients lacking pretransplant specimens were excluded. After intestinal transplantation, graft-versus-host and host-versus-graft alloreactive T cell clones were followed in the graft, circulation and bone marrow using bulk TCR-beta CDR3 sequencing. A peak of at least 4% donor T cells among recipient peripheral blood mononuclear cells was the definition used for donor T cell macrochimerism. To identify alloreactive clones, pre-transplant mixed lymphocyte reaction products were sequenced and then compared with unstimulated pre-transplant donor and recipient T cells. Rather than going through the commercial service, samples from a few later patients were sequenced in-house on an Illumina MiSeq and processed with MiXCR.

Note on this clone: Its recognized antigen is unknown. No quality values exist for individual bases; no much larger clone is one base distant.

The method was the immunoSEQ multiplex PCR assay. In most patients, genomic DNA was isolated using the Qiagen DNeasy Blood and Tissue Kit and sent frozen to Adaptive Biotechnologies for TCR sequencing. For most patients, high-throughput TCR-beta CDR3 sequencing of genomic DNA was performed by Adaptive Biotechnologies. Under the source paper's analysis protocol: TCR sequencing data for 15 to 20 patients were retrieved from Adaptive's ImmunoSEQ software; three other patients were processed with MiXCR and VDJtools. CD4 versus CD8 sorting errors were corrected by removing sequences found in both subsets at a frequency ratio below 5:1. CDR3 nucleotide sequences shared between donor and recipient were removed because their origin could not be assigned. To be classed as alloreactive, a clone needed at least 2-fold expansion over unstimulated cells and a minimum CFSE-low frequency of 0.002% (template counts) or 0.001% (read counts). A clone was considered mappable if detected in the sequenced pre-transplant spleen, lymph node, or MLR CFSE-low populations of the donor or recipient. Cumulative frequency of alloreactive clones was calculated as a percentage of all sequences weighted by copy number. The immuneACCESS repertoire file appears here via TCRdb, limited to in-frame rearrangements. These files lack a portion of the clones; in checked studies, under half of the deficit traces to unresolved V genes, and the cause of the others is not known. The V and J calls and clone size come from that table; D and trimming were worked out from the DNA. For this sample the table gives 110,000 to 150,000 clones, of which about 90% were detected only once. The ten largest clones capture approximately 0.2% of the sample.

The cysteine opens and the phenylalanine closes a CDR3 of 20 amino acids. Only CDR3 DNA is held: 60 bases, read in frame from base 1. CDR1 SGHVS and CDR2 FQNEAQ were looked up in the germline V gene. Trimming at the junction amounts to 0 bases on V and 5 bases on J, and the germline ends lie 26 bases apart. What the research found in general, with its limitations: Early after transplant, peak levels of circulating GvH clones were associated with declines in HvG clones. In the allografts of patients with donor T cell macrochimerism, GvH to HvG T cell clonal ratios were high. GvH clones were detected in recipient bone marrow, and some appeared earlier in ileal mucosa or blood, consistent with an intestinal mucosal origin. The conclusions were limited by the relatively low number and heterogeneity of the intestinal transplant patients.

Explained via the paper, the time point label denotes: cells obtained before transplantation from donor or recipient. CD3+CD4+ and CD3+CD8+ populations were FACS-sorted from unstimulated pre-transplant donor and recipient cells taken from spleen or lymph nodes. This specimen consisted of unstimulated CD4+ T cells sorted from spleen or lymph node cells, obtained before intestinal transplant. This receptor chain uses TRBV7-8 and TRBJ2-1, with TRBD2 perhaps the D gene, on 5 matching bases. The origin of this receptor is a human donor who received an intestinal transplant. CDR3 protein: CASSLARIPSGRNPDNEQFF. The base sequence is TGTGCCAGCAGCTTAGCCAGAATTCCAAGCGGAAGGAACCCCGACAATGAGCAGTTCTTC.